The 2 T cell receptor beta chains in this list originate from one sample, sequenced in a study of CD8 T cells in ankylosing spondylitis. Broader study findings: A TCR beta motif made of several highly homologous variants seemed typical of ankylosing spondylitis blood.

No cognate antigen is known for these TCRs. In TCRdb, the 5' RACE reads were re-called with MiXCR into one record per CDR3 protein. The sample contains a few hundred thousand distinct CDR3 sequences, around 20% of which appear only once. Sequences were obtained from blood, either unsorted or a sorted T cell fraction (not recorded which). The receptors come from a male donor with ankylosing spondylitis.

V usage is TRBV9 and J usage is TRBJ2-1; 8 bases match TRBD2. With 3 bases clipped from V and 15 bases from J, the junction kept 8 bases outside the gene matches. From germline, CDR1 is SGDLS and CDR2 YYNGEE. The CDR3 sequence is 12 residues long. CDR3 coding DNA: TGTGCCAGCAGCGCGAGCGGGAGAATCCCGTTCTTC. Protein product: CASSASGRIPFF.

The V and J genes are TRBV19 and TRBJ2-4; 8 nucleotides match TRBD2. Germline V gene lookup returns CDR1 LNHDA and CDR2 SQIVND (reference sequence). The junction had 13 bases not matched to a gene; V was cut back by 9 bases and J by 6 bases. CDR3 size: 15 residues. The CDR3 spells CASSSSGSLGNIQYF. The CDR3 coding sequence is TGTGCCAGCTCCTCCAGCGGGAGTCTGGGAAACATTCAGTACTTC.